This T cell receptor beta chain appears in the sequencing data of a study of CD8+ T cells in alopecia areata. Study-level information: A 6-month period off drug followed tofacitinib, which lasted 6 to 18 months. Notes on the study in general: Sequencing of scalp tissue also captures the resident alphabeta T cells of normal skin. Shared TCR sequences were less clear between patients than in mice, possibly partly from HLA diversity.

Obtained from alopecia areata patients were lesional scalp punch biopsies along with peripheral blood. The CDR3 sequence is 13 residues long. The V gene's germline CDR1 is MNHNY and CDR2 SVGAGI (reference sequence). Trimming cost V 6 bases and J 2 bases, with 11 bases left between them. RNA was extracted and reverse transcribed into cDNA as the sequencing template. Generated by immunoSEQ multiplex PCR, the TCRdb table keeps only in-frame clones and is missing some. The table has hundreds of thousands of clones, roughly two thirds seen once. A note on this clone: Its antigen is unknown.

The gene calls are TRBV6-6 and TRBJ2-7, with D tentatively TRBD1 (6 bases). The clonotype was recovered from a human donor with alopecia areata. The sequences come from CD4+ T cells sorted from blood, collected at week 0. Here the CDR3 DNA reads TGTGCCAGCAGACAGGGTAGAACCTACGAGCAGTACTTC. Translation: CASRQGRTYEQYF.